Listed below are T cell receptor beta chains from one sample, sequenced in a study of beta chain features in type 1 diabetes. Sequencing was performed with immunoSEQ multiplex PCR; in TCRdb, only in-frame clones are kept and a portion is missing. The table has about half a million clones, roughly 10% seen once. The specimen sequenced was naive CD4+ T cells from blood. Receptors originate from a woman aged 18-35 years in good health. Both conserved end residues are part of each CDR3. The order of the fields is CDR3 length, clone size, D gene, V gene, J gene, CDR3 protein, CDR3 DNA. A D gene is named only where the DNA matches it firmly. Not all rows give a size; the values are once, few, many and, for expanded clones, a class.

15	few	.	TRBV25-1	TRBJ1-1	CASRLPGGSSTEAFF	TGTGCCAGCAGACTCCCGGGGGGCTCGAGCACTGAAGCTTTCTTT
12	.	.	TRBV9	TRBJ1-2	CASSVQNYGYTF	TGTGCCAGCAGCGTCCAGAACTATGGCTACACCTTC
13	few	TRBD1	TRBV5-1	TRBJ2-5	CASSTGQQETQYF	TGCGCCAGCAGCACGGGACAGCAAGAGACCCAGTACTTC
14	few	.	TRBV29-1	TRBJ1-2	CSVEDPRANYGYTF	TGCAGCGTTGAAGACCCCCGGGCGAACTATGGCTACACCTTC
16	.	.	TRBV7-9	TRBJ2-7	CASSPRPEGRSYEQYF	TGTGCCAGCAGCCCTCGACCCGAGGGTAGATCCTACGAGCAGTACTTC
12	few	.	TRBV13	TRBJ2-3	CASSLSRSTQYF	TGTGCCAGCAGCTTATCGAGAAGTACGCAGTATTTT
12	few	.	TRBV29-1	TRBJ2-5	CSVVGAEETQYF	TGCAGCGTTGTCGGCGCAGAAGAGACCCAGTACTTC
13	.	.	TRBV6-6	TRBJ2-3	CASKKPSTDTQYF	TGTGCCAGCAAAAAACCGAGCACAGATACGCAGTATTTT
15	.	.	TRBV6-5	TRBJ2-3	CASSYGNSGEDTQYF	TGTGCCAGCAGTTACGGGAACTCCGGGGAGGATACGCAGTATTTT
16	few	TRBD2	TRBV5-6	TRBJ2-1	CASSLLGLAGNNEQFF	TGTGCCAGCAGCTTGCTGGGACTAGCGGGGAACAATGAGCAGTTCTTC
18	many	.	TRBV23-1	TRBJ1-6	CASSQWKGTADDNSPLHF	TGCGCCAGCAGTCAATGGAAAGGTACGGCAGATGATAATTCACCCCTCCACTTT
15	few	.	TRBV2	TRBJ2-1	CASSEPVSSYNEQFF	TGTGCCAGCAGTGAACCCGTAAGCTCCTACAATGAGCAGTTCTTC
14	.	.	TRBV11-2	TRBJ2-1	CASRPAGSYNEQFF	TGTGCCAGCAGACCAGCGGGCTCCTACAATGAGCAGTTCTTC
12	.	.	TRBV28	TRBJ2-2	CASGKSTGELFF	TGTGCCAGCGGGAAATCCACCGGGGAGCTGTTTTTT
15	few	TRBD2	TRBV25-1	TRBJ2-7	CASSLAGGGSYEQYF	TGTGCCAGCAGTCTAGCCGGGGGGGGCTCCTACGAGCAGTACTTC
16	.	TRBD2	TRBV30	TRBJ2-1	CAWSRSRTSSYNEQFF	TGTGCCTGGAGTCGGAGCCGGACTAGCTCCTACAATGAGCAGTTCTTC
11	.	.	TRBV2	TRBJ2-3	CASSERDTQYF	TGTGCCAGCAGTGAGCGGGATACGCAGTATTTT
17	.	.	TRBV27	TRBJ2-6	CASSAAGGNPGANVLTF	TGTGCCAGCAGTGCTGCAGGGGGGAACCCTGGGGCCAACGTCCTGACTTTC
12	.	.	TRBV29-1	TRBJ1-2	CSGRSGNYGYTF	TGCAGCGGGCGTTCAGGGAACTATGGCTACACCTTC
12	few	.	TRBV7-2	TRBJ2-1	CASSLTGGEQFF	TGTGCCAGCAGCCTCACCGGGGGTGAGCAGTTCTTC
13	few	.	TRBV7-8	TRBJ2-2	CASRAGYTGELFF	TGTGCCAGCCGGGCAGGTTACACCGGGGAGCTGTTTTTT
15	few	TRBD1	TRBV15	TRBJ1-6	CATSGTGGGGSPLHF	TGTGCCACCAGCGGTACAGGGGGAGGAGGTTCACCCCTCCACTTT
19	.	TRBD2	TRBV19	TRBJ2-4	CASSIQGLAGVKAKNIQYF	TGTGCCAGTAGTATTCAGGGGCTAGCGGGAGTTAAAGCCAAAAACATTCAGTACTTC
16	.	.	TRBV7-2	TRBJ2-3	CASSFQSDTRAYPLYF	TGTGCCAGCAGCTTTCAGTCGGACACTCGGGCCTACCCGCTGTATTTT
16	once	TRBD2	TRBV14	TRBJ2-5	CASSQAYSGFWETQYF	TGTGCCAGCAGCCAAGCGTATAGCGGGTTCTGGGAGACCCAGTACTTC
13	.	.	TRBV19	TRBJ2-7	CASSRLHAYEQYF	TGTGCCAGTAGCCGACTGCACGCCTACGAGCAGTACTTC
12	.	.	TRBV4-1	TRBJ2-7	CASSQVAGEQYF	TGCGCCAGCAGCCAAGTCGCGGGAGAGCAGTACTTC
11	.	.	TRBV28	TRBJ1-1	CASSEHAEAFF	TGTGCCAGCAGTGAGCACGCCGAAGCTTTCTTT
15	.	TRBD1	TRBV15	TRBJ1-4	CATEQGTQGNEKLFF	TGTGCCACCGAACAGGGGACCCAGGGGAATGAAAAACTGTTTTTT
13	.	.	TRBV25-1	TRBJ1-1	CASRSGARHEAFF	TGTGCCAGCAGGTCCGGGGCTCGCCATGAAGCTTTCTTT
15	.	.	TRBV25-1	TRBJ2-1	CASRIYGQGRNEQFF	TGTGCCAGCAGGATCTATGGTCAGGGGAGAAATGAGCAGTTCTTC
15	few	TRBD2	TRBV7-3	TRBJ2-3	CASSLTSGGWDTQYF	TGTGCCAGCAGCTTGACTAGCGGGGGATGGGATACGCAGTATTTT
15	.	.	TRBV7-2	TRBJ2-1	CASSRQLAGDNEQFF	TGTGCCAGCAGCCGGCAGCTCGCCGGGGACAATGAGCAGTTCTTC
18	.	TRBD1	TRBV4-3	TRBJ2-5	CASSQDRYTGGLKETQYF	TGCGCCAGCAGCCAAGATCGTTACACAGGGGGCTTAAAGGAGACCCAGTACTTC
14	.	.	TRBV29-1	TRBJ1-4	CSAGPQATNEKLFF	TGCAGCGCGGGACCACAGGCAACTAATGAAAAACTGTTTTTT
17	few	TRBD1	TRBV19	TRBJ1-5	CASSNISGQGVNQPQHF	TGTGCCAGTAGTAACATATCGGGACAGGGGGTGAATCAGCCCCAGCATTTT
15	few	TRBD1	TRBV14	TRBJ1-2	CASSNTRTGVYGYTF	TGTGCCAGCAGCAACACGCGGACAGGAGTGTATGGCTACACCTTC
14	few	TRBD1	TRBV27	TRBJ2-7	CASRGQAKSYEQYF	TGTGCCAGCCGGGGACAGGCCAAAAGCTACGAGCAGTACTTC
13	few	.	TRBV5-1	TRBJ2-3	CASSLDTWDTQYF	TGCGCCAGCAGCTTGGACACGTGGGATACGCAGTATTTT
13	.	.	TRBV11-2	TRBJ2-7	CASSLIQGPEQYF	TGTGCCAGCAGCTTAATACAGGGTCCCGAGCAGTACTTC
11	few	.	TRBV2	TRBJ2-3	CASAGGDTQYF	TGTGCCAGTGCAGGAGGAGATACGCAGTATTTT
12	.	.	TRBV15	TRBJ2-4	CATSRDQNIQYF	TGTGCCACCAGTCGGGACCAAAACATTCAGTACTTC
12	.	.	TRBV19	TRBJ1-1	CASSMSRTEAFF	TGTGCCAGTAGTATGTCAAGGACTGAAGCTTTCTTT
12	few	.	TRBV29-1	TRBJ2-1	CSVVPGLNEQFF	TGCAGCGTAGTTCCGGGATTAAATGAGCAGTTCTTC
16	.	TRBD1	TRBV28	TRBJ2-7	CASTIRTGGSAYEQYF	TGTGCCAGCACCATCAGGACAGGGGGCTCAGCCTACGAGCAGTACTTC
16	.	TRBD2	TRBV7-2	TRBJ2-1	CASSPPGLAGSNEQFF	TGTGCCAGCAGCCCGCCGGGACTAGCGGGCTCCAATGAGCAGTTCTTC
14	once	TRBD2	TRBV11-2	TRBJ2-5	CASSPSGGRETQYF	TGTGCCAGCAGCCCCAGCGGGGGGAGAGAGACCCAGTACTTC
17	few	.	TRBV1	TRBJ1-5	CTSSQNRDRDPSQPQHF	TGCACCAGCAGCCAAAACCGGGACAGAGACCCCTCACAGCCCCAGCATTTT
12	few	.	TRBV29-1	TRBJ1-2	CSVGTRVYGYTF	TGCAGCGTTGGAACAAGGGTCTATGGCTACACCTTC
15	.	.	TRBV30	TRBJ2-2	CAWSVLRAEAGELFF	TGTGCCTGGAGTGTCCTAAGAGCTGAGGCCGGGGAGCTGTTTTTT